In its sample, the clone carrying this T cell receptor (beta chain) was seen a few times. The data belong to a study of blood T cell repertoires in COVID-19. Overall study context: Whether acute or convalescent, the COVID-19 samples came from the United States, Italy and Spain. PBMCs, B-cell-depleted T cells, or T cells were the source of the cDNA or gDNA that made up the material.

There are 15 residues in the CDR3. With V trimmed by 0 bases and J by 7 bases, 8 bases remained unmatched. Looked up from germline, CDR1 is SNHLY and CDR2 is FYNNEI. Source study methods: Estimated nucleated cell counts came from reference gene primer amplification. Clones were read by immunoSEQ multiplex PCR, and TCRdb kept only the in-frame ones, dropping some. The D gene and trimming were derived from the DNA, and the V and J assignments and clone size from that table. The sample lists 250,000 to 300,000 clones; around 86% were seen once. The origin of this receptor is a man aged 18 to 35 who had recovered from COVID-19. Sequences were obtained from PBMCs or T cells enriched from blood (not recorded which). The chain employs TRBV2 and TRBJ1-2; 7 bases fit TRBD1. The CDR3 spells CASSEAGRGKRGYTF. The CDR3 coding sequence is TGTGCCAGCAGTGAAGCTGGCAGGGGGAAGCGTGGCTACACCTTC.